This T cell receptor beta chain was recovered during a study of cytomegalovirus exposure and HLA in healthy donors. Across the whole study: A data release that came early held approximately 92 million unique TCRs from HLA-typed donors. Study-wide points: Later examination showed HLA-associated TCR beta chains had greater clonal expansion than equally common others. Later on, a genetic analysis was performed. It linked a missense variant in DCLRE1C with V- and J-gene trimming of TCR beta.

This clone was counted a single time. Its antigen is undetermined. One end of the junction varies from germline; a read error may be responsible. A multiplex PCR was run with 60 Vbeta primers and 13 Jbeta primers. Per the original methods: It was a later analysis that counted tens of millions of unique TCR beta chains, of which approximately 11 million were shared. The repertoire was sequenced with immunoSEQ multiplex PCR; TCRdb's copy has only in-frame clones and lacks some. V and J calls and clone size follow that table, whereas D and trimming were derived from the DNA. The sample lists over 130,000 clones; around 57% were seen once. This receptor was obtained from a male donor in good health and CMV-seronegative. Sequenced input: PBMCs.

CDR3 protein: CVWGTGNYGYTF. In nucleotides, the CDR3 is TGTGTCTGGGGGACAGGGAACTATGGCTACACCTTC. The chain couples TRBV30 to TRBJ1-2, with 9 nucleotides matching TRBD1. Germline V lookup: CDR1 GTSNPN, CDR2 SVGIG (reference sequence). This CDR3 region has 12 residues.